This T cell receptor beta chain is from a study of T cell repertoires in cytomegalovirus infection. About the study: Public TCR beta signatures indicated both CMV infection and matching HLA type. Study results and limitations: Clonotype analysis showed dominance of the ex vivo response by HLA-C-restricted CMV-specific TCR beta clonotypes.

In its sample, this clonotype was seen a few times. The antigen is not known. The germline V gene encodes CDR1 SGHAT and CDR2 FQNNGV. Trimming at V came to 2 bases and at J to 5 bases, leaving 18 bases not matched to a gene. There are 20 residues in the CDR3. TCRdb ran MiXCR on the reads and lists one entry per CDR3 protein. Of 900,000 to 950,000 distinct CDR3 sequences listed, roughly 30% were seen once; the top ten hold around an eighth. The V gene is TRBV11-2, the J gene TRBJ1-6, with 7 bases identical to TRBD1. The receptor was isolated from a human donor in good health (CMV status not recorded). Some clones in this sample may be carry-over from other donors' samples. The sequences come from cultured CD8+ T cells from PBMCs, collected from culture after CMV antigen stimulation. The DNA of the CDR3 is TGTGCCAGCAGCTTATTGATTTTTTGGGACAGCTACCTAAATAATTCACCCCTCCACTTT. Protein product: CASSLLIFWDSYLNNSPLHF.